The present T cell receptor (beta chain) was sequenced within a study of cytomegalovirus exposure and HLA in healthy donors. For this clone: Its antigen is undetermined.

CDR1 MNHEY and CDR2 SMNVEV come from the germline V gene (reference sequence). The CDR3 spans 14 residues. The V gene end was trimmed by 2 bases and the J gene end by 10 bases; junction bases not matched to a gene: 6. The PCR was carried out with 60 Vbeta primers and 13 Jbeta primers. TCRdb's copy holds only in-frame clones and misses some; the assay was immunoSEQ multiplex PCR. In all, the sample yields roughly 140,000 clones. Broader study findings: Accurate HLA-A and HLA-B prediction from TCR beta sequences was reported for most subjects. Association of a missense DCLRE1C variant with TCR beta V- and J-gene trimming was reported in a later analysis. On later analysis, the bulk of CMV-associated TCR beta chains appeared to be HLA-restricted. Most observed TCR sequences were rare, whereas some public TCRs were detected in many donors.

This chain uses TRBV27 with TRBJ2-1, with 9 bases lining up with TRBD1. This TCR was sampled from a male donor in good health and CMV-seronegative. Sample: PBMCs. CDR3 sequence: CASSLAWTGDEQFF. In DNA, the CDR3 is TGTGCCAGCAGTTTAGCGTGGACAGGGGACGAGCAGTTCTTC.